Listed below are T cell receptor beta chains from one sample, sequenced in a study of immune evolution from preneoplasia to lung adenocarcinoma. TCRdb's table, derived via immunoSEQ multiplex PCR, lists solely in-frame clones and lacks some. This sample has 3,800 or so clones, with approximately 89% found just once. Sequencing was performed on FFPE minimally invasive lung adenocarcinoma tissue. The source is an older donor with lung adenocarcinoma. Each CDR3 is given with its conserved first and last residue. The D gene is left open where the match is weak. Size tells how often a clone was seen (once, few, many) or the class of an expanded clone, and some rows leave it out.

CDR3aa	CDR3nt	v_gene	j_gene	abundance	d_gene
CASSFLGGVNEQFF	TGTGCCAGCAGCTTCCTTGGGGGAGTGAATGAGCAGTTCTTC	TRBV7-2	TRBJ2-1	few	NA
CASSARTHSYEQYF	TGTGCCAGCAGCGCAAGGACGCACTCCTACGAGCAGTACTTC	TRBV7-9	TRBJ2-7	once	NA
CASRPLSGNYNEQFF	TGTGCCAGTAGACCGCTGTCGGGAAATTACAATGAGCAGTTCTTC	TRBV2	TRBJ2-1	NA	NA
CASSLLAEPTDTQYF	TGCGCCAGCAGCTTGTTAGCGGAGCCCACAGATACGCAGTATTTT	TRBV5-1	TRBJ2-3	NA	NA
CASSRMTGKAGELFF	TGTGCCAGCAGCCGCATGACTGGTAAAGCCGGGGAGCTGTTTTTT	TRBV5-4	TRBJ2-2	NA	NA
CASSPDRAINEQFF	TGTGCCAGCAGTCCGGACAGGGCTATCAATGAGCAGTTCTTC	TRBV5-4	TRBJ2-1	NA	TRBD1
CASSLGTGGSEQYF	TGTGCCAGCAGCCTTGGGACAGGAGGAAGCGAGCAGTACTTC	TRBV9	TRBJ2-7	NA	TRBD1
CAWSGEKLFF	TGTGCCTGGAGTGGGGAAAAACTGTTTTTT	TRBV30	TRBJ1-4	NA	NA
CASSLMVNTEAFF	TGTGCCAGCAGCTTAATGGTGAACACTGAAGCTTTCTTT	TRBV7-9	TRBJ1-1	NA	NA
CASSLWGQGSYEQFF	TGTGCCAGCAGCTTATGGGGACAGGGATCGTATGAGCAGTTCTTC	TRBV11-3	TRBJ2-1	NA	TRBD1
CASSRGWNTEAFF	TGTGCCAGCAGCCGAGGGTGGAACACTGAAGCTTTCTTT	TRBV14	TRBJ1-1	NA	NA
CASSLKGSDTGELFF	TGCGCCAGCAGCTTAAAAGGGTCCGACACCGGGGAGCTGTTTTTT	TRBV5-1	TRBJ2-2	NA	NA
CAWRAVGQGQLFF	TGTGCCTGGAGGGCCGTGGGACAGGGCCAACTGTTTTTT	TRBV30	TRBJ1-4	NA	TRBD1
CASSSLALAGGRTDTQYF	TGTGCCAGCAGCTCCCTAGCGTTAGCGGGAGGAAGGACAGATACGCAGTATTTT	TRBV7-9	TRBJ2-3	NA	TRBD2
CAISADTLSYNEQFF	TGTGCCATCAGCGCAGACACCCTTTCCTACAATGAGCAGTTCTTC	TRBV10-3	TRBJ2-1	NA	NA
CASSPRWATEAFF	TGTGCCAGCAGCCCGAGGTGGGCGACTGAAGCTTTCTTT	TRBV6-1	TRBJ1-1	NA	NA
CASSQERNTEAFF	TGTGCCAGCAGCCAAGAAAGGAACACTGAAGCTTTCTTT	TRBV4-2	TRBJ1-1	few	NA
CASSYSTKGEKLFF	TGTGCCAGCAGTTACTCGACCAAGGGGGAAAAACTGTTTTTT	TRBV6-5	TRBJ1-4	NA	NA
CASSRFSFSATNEKLFF	TGCGCCAGCAGCCGGTTCTCTTTCTCTGCAACTAATGAAAAACTGTTTTTT	TRBV4-1	TRBJ1-4	NA	NA
CAISESGGDAFF	TGTGCCATCAGTGAGTCTGGAGGGGATGCTTTCTTT	TRBV10-3	TRBJ1-1	NA	NA
CASSLGAQPQHF	TGTGCCAGCAGCTTGGGCGCTCAGCCCCAGCATTTT	TRBV5-4	TRBJ1-5	NA	NA
CASSLRGPGELFF	TGTGCCAGCAGTCTCCGGGGCCCCGGGGAGCTGTTTTTT	TRBV14	TRBJ2-2	NA	NA
CASSESGGWDSNQPQHF	TGCGCCAGCAGTGAGTCTGGTGGCTGGGATAGCAATCAGCCCCAGCATTTT	TRBV10-2	TRBJ1-5	few	NA
CASKEGAGGISSGANVLTF	TGTGCCAGCAAAGAAGGGGCAGGGGGGATCAGCTCTGGGGCCAACGTCCTGACTTTC	TRBV21-1	TRBJ2-6	NA	NA
CASSVDPAGTGYGYTF	TGTGCCAGCAGCGTAGACCCCGCCGGGACTGGCTATGGCTACACCTTC	TRBV9	TRBJ1-2	few	NA
CASSPRQGIPYEQYF	TGTGCCAGCAGCCCCCGACAGGGAATTCCCTACGAGCAGTACTTC	TRBV7-9	TRBJ2-7	NA	TRBD1
CASSLVGSPPGRGTEAFF	TGCGCCAGCAGCTTGGTAGGTTCCCCCCCGGGAAGAGGCACTGAAGCTTTCTTT	TRBV5-1	TRBJ1-1	NA	NA
CASSGRGGEQYF	TGTGCCAGCAGCGGTCGGGGGGGTGAGCAGTACTTC	TRBV11-3	TRBJ2-7	NA	TRBD2
CASSPRSEIYGYTF	TGTGCCAGCTCACCACGGTCCGAAATCTATGGCTACACCTTC	TRBV18	TRBJ1-2	NA	NA
CASSPGTSQGTQYF	TGTGCCAGCTCACCTGGGACCAGCCAGGGGACCCAGTACTTC	TRBV18	TRBJ2-5	NA	NA
CASSSDRSENIQYF	TGTGCCAGCAGTTCGGACAGGAGCGAAAACATTCAGTACTTC	TRBV28	TRBJ2-4	few	TRBD1
CASSPEALRDYEQYF	TGTGCCAGCTCACCCGAGGCACTACGAGACTACGAGCAGTACTTC	TRBV18	TRBJ2-7	NA	NA
CASTRDAGNTEAFF	TGCGCCAGTACCCGGGACGCTGGGAACACTGAAGCTTTCTTT	TRBV5-1	TRBJ1-1	NA	NA
CASSQSTTGELFF	TGTGCCAGCAGCCAATCGACAACCGGGGAGCTGTTTTTT	TRBV7-2	TRBJ2-2	NA	NA
CASSSQGRSTEAFF	TGTGCCAGCAGCTCACAGGGGAGGAGCACTGAAGCTTTCTTT	TRBV5-4	TRBJ1-1	NA	TRBD1
CASSSPGMAKNIQYF	TGTGCCAGCAGCTCCCCGGGGATGGCCAAAAACATTCAGTACTTC	TRBV5-4	TRBJ2-4	NA	NA
CASTRASYEQYF	TGTGCCAGCACGCGGGCCTCCTACGAGCAGTACTTC	TRBV6-6	TRBJ2-7	few	NA
CASSAGGRGTDTQYF	TGTGCCAGCAGCGCGGGGGGTAGAGGTACAGATACGCAGTATTTT	TRBV9	TRBJ2-3	NA	TRBD2
CASSQDTPNEQFF	TGTGCCAGCAGCCAAGATACCCCGAATGAGCAGTTCTTC	TRBV4-2	TRBJ2-1	once	NA
CASARGDTNTGELFF	TGTGCCAGCGCCAGGGGGGACACCAACACCGGGGAGCTGTTTTTT	TRBV9	TRBJ2-2	NA	NA
CAISWTSGSDEQYF	TGTGCCATCAGCTGGACTAGCGGGAGTGACGAGCAGTACTTC	TRBV10-3	TRBJ2-7	NA	TRBD2
CASSWRQRKYQETQYF	TGTGCCAGCAGCTGGCGTCAGAGAAAGTACCAAGAGACCCAGTACTTC	TRBV7-2	TRBJ2-5	few	NA
CASSPLWDFGELFF	TGTGCCAGCAGCCCGCTTTGGGACTTCGGGGAGCTGTTTTTT	TRBV11-2	TRBJ2-2	NA	NA
CASSLGGKTFF	TGTGCCAGCAGTTTAGGGGGGAAAACTTTCTTT	TRBV28	TRBJ1-1	once	NA
CASSPGQQETQYF	TGTGCCAGCAGCCCGGGTCAGCAAGAGACCCAGTACTTC	TRBV7-9	TRBJ2-5	NA	NA
CASSQDSGGVGSYNEQFF	TGCGCCAGCAGCCAAGATTCGGGTGGAGTAGGCTCCTACAATGAGCAGTTCTTC	TRBV4-1	TRBJ2-1	once	NA
CASSEAASSYEQYF	TGTGCCAGCAGTGAAGCGGCCAGCTCCTACGAGCAGTACTTC	TRBV6-1	TRBJ2-7	few	NA
CASSRQGAGETQYF	TGTGCCAGCAGTCGACAGGGCGCTGGGGAGACCCAGTACTTC	TRBV6-5	TRBJ2-5	NA	TRBD1
CASSLSTSGITGELFF	TGTGCCAGCAGCTTGTCGACTAGCGGGATAACCGGGGAGCTGTTTTTT	TRBV7-6	TRBJ2-2	NA	TRBD2
CAWSVLGGSTDTQYF	TGTGCCTGGAGTGTACTTGGCGGAAGCACAGATACGCAGTATTTT	TRBV30	TRBJ2-3	NA	NA